This is a list of T cell receptor beta chains from one sample in a study of read filtering for tumor transcriptome and immune sequencing. TCRdb reprocessed the reads with MiXCR, giving one entry per CDR3 protein. This sample has approximately 58,000 distinct CDR3 sequences, with approximately 22% found just once. The sequencing input was a population of CD138-negative cells sorted from bone marrow. Receptors were obtained from a donor over 35 with multiple myeloma. The CDR3 runs from the conserved cysteine through the conserved F or W. Fields, in order: D gene, CDR3 length, clone size, V gene, J gene, CDR3 protein, CDR3 DNA. D genes are given only for firm matches. Rows give clone size only sometimes, using once, few, many, or a class for an expanded clone.

TRBD2	12	many	TRBV29-1	TRBJ2-7	CSVEDRREGQYF	TGCAGCGTTGAAGACAGGAGGGAGGGCCAGTACTTC
TRBD1	14	many	TRBV10-3	TRBJ2-5	CAISPTGGEETQYF	TGTGCCATCAGTCCGACAGGGGGGGAAGAGACCCAGTACTTC
NA	13	many	TRBV11-2	TRBJ1-1	CASSLRGNTEAFF	TGTGCCAGCAGCTTACGGGGGAACACTGAAGCTTTCTTT
NA	12	many	TRBV2	TRBJ1-1	CASRGGYTEAFF	TGTGCCAGCAGAGGAGGTTACACTGAAGCTTTCTTT
TRBD2	14	many	TRBV20-1	TRBJ2-3	CSARISGGASTQYF	TGCAGTGCTAGAATTAGCGGGGGGGCCAGCACGCAGTATTTT
NA	11	many	TRBV29-1	TRBJ2-5	CSVRGQETQYF	TGCAGCGTCAGGGGCCAGGAGACCCAGTACTTC
TRBD1	14	many	TRBV20-1	TRBJ2-7	CSARDRTGLTEQYF	TGCAGTGCTAGAGACCGGACAGGGCTTACCGAGCAGTACTTC
NA	16	once	TRBV19	TRBJ1-5	CASSILNAGVNQPQHF	TGTGCCAGTAGTATTTTAAACGCAGGGGTCAATCAGCCCCAGCATTTT
NA	12	few	TRBV6-6	TRBJ1-3	CASISVGNTIYF	TGTGCCAGCATTAGCGTGGGAAACACCATATATTTT
TRBD1	15	few	TRBV14	TRBJ1-4	CASSRPGTGSEKLFF	TGTGCCAGCAGCCGCCCCGGGACAGGGTCTGAAAAACTGTTTTTT
NA	16	many	TRBV5-1	TRBJ2-5	CASSFLEGALRETQYF	TGCGCCAGCAGCTTTCTGGAGGGGGCGCTTAGAGAGACCCAGTACTTC
NA	15	many	TRBV20-1	TRBJ1-5	CSAREQEAGNQPQHF	TGCAGTGCTAGAGAACAGGAGGCCGGCAATCAGCCCCAGCATTTT
TRBD2	14	NA	TRBV20-1	TRBJ2-5	CSASETSGGQTQYF	TGCAGTGCTAGCGAGACTAGCGGGGGTCAGACCCAGTACTTC
NA	16	NA	TRBV19	TRBJ1-2	CASSTRDVDWDYGYTF	TGTGCCAGTAGTACCCGGGACGTAGACTGGGACTATGGCTACACCTTC
TRBD1	14	NA	TRBV12-3/TRBV12-4	TRBJ1-5	CASRGGQGAQPQHF	TGTGCCAGCAGGGGAGGACAGGGGGCTCAGCCCCAGCATTTT
NA	13	NA	TRBV29-1	TRBJ2-2	CSIDRGNTGELFF	TGCAGTATAGATAGGGGGAACACCGGGGAGCTGTTTTTT
NA	16	many	TRBV28	TRBJ1-5	CASSKQLGNSNQPQHF	TGTGCCAGCAGTAAACAACTGGGGAATAGCAATCAGCCCCAGCATTTT
NA	12	NA	TRBV20-1	TRBJ2-3	CSASLLGDTQYF	TGCAGTGCTAGCTTATTGGGGGATACGCAGTATTTT
TRBD1	13	many	TRBV20-1	TRBJ1-6	CSASGGRNSPLHF	TGCAGTGCTTCAGGGGGCCGGAATTCACCCCTCCACTTT
TRBD2	14	many	TRBV7-6	TRBJ2-5	CASSDLAGEETQYF	TGTGCCAGCAGCGATTTAGCGGGCGAAGAGACCCAGTACTTC
NA	15	many	TRBV5-5	TRBJ1-1	CASSYEDRLNTEAFF	TGTGCCAGCAGTTACGAGGACAGATTGAACACTGAAGCTTTCTTT
NA	15	NA	TRBV5-1	TRBJ2-5	CASSLAFLHRETQYF	TGCGCCAGCAGCTTGGCCTTTTTACACCGAGAGACCCAGTACTTC
NA	13	NA	TRBV11-1	TRBJ2-6	CASSLAEVNVLTF	TGTGCCAGCAGCTTAGCTGAGGTCAACGTCCTGACTTTC
TRBD2	14	many	TRBV20-1	TRBJ2-7	CSAKPGLAGEKQYF	TGCAGTGCAAAACCGGGACTAGCGGGAGAGAAGCAGTACTTC
NA	14	NA	TRBV24-1	TRBJ1-2	CATSDSQGGDGYTF	TGTGCCACCAGTGATTCCCAGGGAGGAGATGGCTACACCTTC
NA	16	many	TRBV19	TRBJ2-1	CASSTALTGAYNEQFF	TGTGCCAGTAGTACTGCTTTAACGGGAGCCTACAATGAGCAGTTCTTC
NA	13	NA	TRBV20-1	TRBJ1-2	CSAGGRANYGYTF	TGCAGTGCCGGAGGCAGAGCTAACTATGGCTACACCTTC
TRBD1	19	NA	TRBV6-5	TRBJ1-5	CASSQHGQDRAGGNQPQHF	TGTGCCAGCAGTCAACATGGACAGGACAGGGCGGGGGGCAATCAGCCCCAGCATTTT
NA	11	many	TRBV20-1	TRBJ2-7	CSARRGNEQYF	TGCAGTGCTAGAAGGGGGAACGAGCAGTACTTC
NA	14	few	TRBV28	TRBJ1-5	CASTLPPSREPQHF	TGTGCCAGCACCCTCCCGCCCAGCCGCGAGCCCCAGCATTTT
NA	11	many	TRBV7-2	TRBJ1-1	CASSGGTEAFF	TGTGCCAGCAGCGGAGGCACTGAAGCTTTCTTT
NA	17	many	TRBV4-2	TRBJ1-4	CASSQDPRRSFSEKLFF	TGTGCCAGCAGCCAAGACCCCCGACGGAGCTTCAGTGAAAAACTGTTTTTT
TRBD1	15	many	TRBV7-2	TRBJ1-4	CASSPQDRGGGKLFF	TGTGCCAGCAGCCCCCAAGACAGGGGAGGGGGAAAACTGTTTTTT
TRBD2	15	few	TRBV5-5	TRBJ2-5	CASSLGLAAAETQYF	TGTGCCAGCAGCTTGGGACTAGCGGCGGCAGAGACCCAGTACTTC
NA	12	many	TRBV6-2/TRBV6-3	TRBJ2-1	CASSYPPNEQFF	TGTGCCAGCAGTTACCCTCCCAATGAGCAGTTCTTC
TRBD2	16	many	TRBV9	TRBJ2-5	CASSVGVSGSGETQYF	TGTGCCAGCAGCGTAGGTGTTAGCGGGAGCGGAGAGACCCAGTACTTC
TRBD1	16	many	TRBV28	TRBJ2-3	CASSLLDRGNTDTQYF	TGTGCCAGCAGTTTACTGGACAGGGGCAACACAGATACGCAGTATTTT
NA	14	many	TRBV11-3	TRBJ2-3	CASSQPWGTDTQYF	TGTGCCAGCAGCCAACCCTGGGGCACAGATACGCAGTATTTT
TRBD2	15	medium-sized	TRBV30	TRBJ2-1	CAWSRGLDSYNEQFF	TGTGCCTGGAGTCGGGGACTAGACTCCTACAATGAGCAGTTCTTC
NA	15	NA	TRBV20-1	TRBJ1-4	CSARDGGATNEKLFF	TGCAGTGCTAGAGATGGCGGGGCAACTAATGAAAAACTGTTTTTT
TRBD1	14	many	TRBV28	TRBJ2-7	CMSQGGQAFYEQYF	TGTATGTCCCAGGGGGGACAGGCATTCTACGAGCAGTACTTC
TRBD1	17	many	TRBV19	TRBJ2-1	CASSKLGIAGQGGEQFF	TGTGCCAGTAGTAAGCTAGGCATCGCGGGACAGGGAGGTGAGCAGTTCTTC
TRBD2	15	many	TRBV12-3/TRBV12-4	TRBJ2-4	CASNQRGLAKNIQYF	TGTGCCAGCAACCAGCGGGGGCTAGCCAAAAACATTCAGTACTTC
TRBD2	15	NA	TRBV27	TRBJ2-7	CDSSFTSGGSYEQYF	TGTGACAGCAGTTTCACTAGCGGGGGGTCCTACGAGCAGTACTTC
NA	13	many	TRBV19	TRBJ2-1	CASSIGDYNEQFF	TGTGCCAGTAGTATAGGAGACTACAATGAGCAGTTCTTC
TRBD2	18	many	TRBV11-1	TRBJ2-1	CASSLRGSGGPPYNEQFF	TGTGCCAGCAGCTTACGGGGTAGCGGGGGGCCACCCTACAATGAGCAGTTCTTC